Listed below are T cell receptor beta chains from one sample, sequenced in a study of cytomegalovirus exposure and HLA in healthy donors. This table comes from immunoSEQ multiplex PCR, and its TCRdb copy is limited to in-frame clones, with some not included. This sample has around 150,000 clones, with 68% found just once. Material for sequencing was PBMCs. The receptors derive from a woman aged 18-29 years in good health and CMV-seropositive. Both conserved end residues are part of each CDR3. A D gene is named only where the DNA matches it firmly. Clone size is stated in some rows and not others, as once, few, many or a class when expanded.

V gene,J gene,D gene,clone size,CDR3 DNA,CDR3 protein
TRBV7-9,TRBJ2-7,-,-,TGTGCCAGCAGCTTGCGAATTGACAGTTCCTACGAGCAGTACTTC,CASSLRIDSSYEQYF
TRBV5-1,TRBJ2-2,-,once,TGCGCCAGCAGCTTGCTCTGGAACACCGGGGAGCTGTTTTTT,CASSLLWNTGELFF
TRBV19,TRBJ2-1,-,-,TGTGCCACCGGGGAGGGGGATTACAATGAGCAGTTCTTC,CATGEGDYNEQFF
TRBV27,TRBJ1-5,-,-,TGTGCCAGCAGTTTAAGAGCGGGGGGCGCTCTGCCCCAGCATTTT,CASSLRAGGALPQHF
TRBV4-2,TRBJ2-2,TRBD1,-,TGTGCCAGCAGCGCCCAGCCTCCAGGGGGTGGCGGGGAGCTGTTTTTT,CASSAQPPGGGGELFF
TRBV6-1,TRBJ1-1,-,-,TGTGCCAGCAGTGAACGGGGGAACACTGAAGCTTTCTTT,CASSERGNTEAFF
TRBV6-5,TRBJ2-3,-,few,TGTGCCAGCAGTTACTCGAGGGAGATCAGTACGCAGTATTTT,CASSYSREISTQYF
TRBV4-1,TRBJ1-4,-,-,TGCGCCAGCAGCCAGAGGACAACGAATGAAAAACTGTTTTTT,CASSQRTTNEKLFF
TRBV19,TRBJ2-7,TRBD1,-,TGTGCCAGTAGTATGCGAGGGGACAGGAATACATACGAGCAGTACTTC,CASSMRGDRNTYEQYF
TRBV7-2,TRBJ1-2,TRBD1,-,TGTGCCAGCAGCTTCGGGACAGGTTGGTCGTCGGTTGGCTACACCTTC,CASSFGTGWSSVGYTF
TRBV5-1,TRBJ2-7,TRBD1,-,TGCGCCAGCAGCAAGGGGGCGCGGAGCAACGAGCAGTACTTC,CASSKGARSNEQYF
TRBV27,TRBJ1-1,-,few,TGTGCCAGCGGCTTGGGGGGGGAAGGGAAAGCTTTCTTT,CASGLGGEGKAFF
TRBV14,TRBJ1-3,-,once,TGTGCCAGCAGCCCTAGAACACGAGCGGCTGGAAACACCATATATTTT,CASSPRTRAAGNTIYF
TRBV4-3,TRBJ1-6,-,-,TGCGCCAGCAGCCAAGAGGGGGACTGGGGATATAATTCACCCCTCCACTTT,CASSQEGDWGYNSPLHF
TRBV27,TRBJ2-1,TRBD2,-,TGTGCCAGCAGTTCCCTCGGGGAGGGAGTCTACAATGAGCAGTTCTTC,CASSSLGEGVYNEQFF
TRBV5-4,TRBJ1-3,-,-,TGTGCCAGCAGCTTGGGGCGGGGGTCCGGAAACACCATATATTTT,CASSLGRGSGNTIYF
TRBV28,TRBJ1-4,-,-,TGTGCCAGCAGTTTGGCGGGGGTTGAAAAACTGTTTTTT,CASSLAGVEKLFF
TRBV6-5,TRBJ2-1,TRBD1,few,TGTGCCAGCAGTTTCACAGGGGGCCGGGGCAATGAGCAGTTCTTC,CASSFTGGRGNEQFF
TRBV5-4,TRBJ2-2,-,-,TGTGCCAGCAGCTTGACCAGGTCCACGAACACCGGGGAGCTGTTTTTT,CASSLTRSTNTGELFF
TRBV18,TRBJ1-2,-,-,TGTGCCAGCTCAGACAGGCTTAACTATGGCTACACCTTC,CASSDRLNYGYTF
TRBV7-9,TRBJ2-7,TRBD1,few,TGTGCCAGCAGCCAAGCATGGACAGGAGTTGGCGAGCAGTACTTC,CASSQAWTGVGEQYF